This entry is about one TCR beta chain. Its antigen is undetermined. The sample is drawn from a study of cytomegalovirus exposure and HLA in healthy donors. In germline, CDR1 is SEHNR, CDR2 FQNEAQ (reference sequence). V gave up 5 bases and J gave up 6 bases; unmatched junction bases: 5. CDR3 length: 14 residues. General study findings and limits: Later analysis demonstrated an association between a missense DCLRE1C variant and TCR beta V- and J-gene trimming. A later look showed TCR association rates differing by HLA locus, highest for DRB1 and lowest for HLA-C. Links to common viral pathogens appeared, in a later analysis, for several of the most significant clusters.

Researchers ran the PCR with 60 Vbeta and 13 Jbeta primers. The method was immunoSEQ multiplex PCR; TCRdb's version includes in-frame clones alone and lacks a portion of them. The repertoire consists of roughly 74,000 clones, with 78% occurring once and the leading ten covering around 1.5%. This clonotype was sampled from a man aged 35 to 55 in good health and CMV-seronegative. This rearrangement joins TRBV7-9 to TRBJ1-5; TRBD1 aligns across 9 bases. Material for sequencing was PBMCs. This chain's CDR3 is CASSAGTGTQPQHF. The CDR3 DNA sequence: TGTGCCAGCAGCGCAGGGACAGGGACTCAGCCCCAGCATTTT.